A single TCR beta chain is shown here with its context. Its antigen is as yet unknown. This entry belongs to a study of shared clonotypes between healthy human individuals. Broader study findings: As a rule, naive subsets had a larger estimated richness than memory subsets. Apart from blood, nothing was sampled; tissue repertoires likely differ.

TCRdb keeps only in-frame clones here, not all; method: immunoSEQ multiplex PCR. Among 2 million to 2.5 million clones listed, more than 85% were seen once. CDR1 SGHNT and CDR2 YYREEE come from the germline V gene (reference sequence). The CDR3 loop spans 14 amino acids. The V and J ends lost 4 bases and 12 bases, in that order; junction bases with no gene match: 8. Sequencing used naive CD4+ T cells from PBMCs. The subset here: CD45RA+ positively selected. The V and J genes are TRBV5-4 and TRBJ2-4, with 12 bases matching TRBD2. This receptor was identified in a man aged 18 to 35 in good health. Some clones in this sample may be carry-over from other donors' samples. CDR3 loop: CASSPTSGSGNQYF. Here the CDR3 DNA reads TGTGCCAGCAGCCCGACTAGCGGGAGCGGGAATCAGTACTTC.